The T cell receptor (beta chain) under discussion was sequenced for a study of CD8+CD57+ T cells in acquired aplastic anemia. On the study more broadly: Sorted CD4+ and CD8+ cell DNA averaged approximately 3.4 ug.

The CDR3 has 13 amino acids. Germline CDR1 KGHDR, CDR2 SFDVKD. V was pared by 1 base and J by 8 bases, with 10 bases between. TCR beta VDJ and CDR3 profiles were obtained from a genomic DNA template. Via MiXCR, TCRdb re-called the reads, giving one row per CDR3 protein. The table has 150,000 or so distinct CDR3 sequences, 40% to 55% seen once; the top ten hold 3.2%. Previously, flow cytometry had revealed CD8+CD57+ cell expansion in the patients chosen for sequencing. The chain employs TRBV24-1 and TRBJ1-2, with D possibly matching TRBD1 (5 bases). This receptor was identified in a human donor with aplastic anemia. The sequenced sample consisted of sorted CD4+, CD8+, or CD8+CD57+ T cells (not recorded which) from PBMCs. The CDR3 nucleotides read TGTGCCACCAGTGATTTTGAGGGGCAAGGCTACACCTTC. This gives the protein CATSDFEGQGYTF.